A single sample gave rise to the 25 T cell receptor beta chains below, sequenced in a study of T cell changes during pregnancy in multiple sclerosis. Assay: immunoSEQ multiplex PCR; the TCRdb copy retains only in-frame clones and omits some. Counted here are about 28,000 clones, nearly 90% occurring once; the ten biggest clones make up approximately 0.77%. The sample in question was CD4+ T cells from peripheral blood mononuclear cells, obtained in the second trimester of pregnancy. These receptor sequences come from a female donor with multiple sclerosis, enrolled in a pregnancy study.

This chain connects TRBV7-9 to TRBJ2-1, with 9 bases identical to TRBD2. Looked up from germline, CDR1 is SEHNR and CDR2 is FQNEAQ (reference sequence). The length of the CDR3 is 16 residues. J gave up 4 bases and V 2 bases, and 6 bases lay outside the gene matches. The CDR3 sequence: CASSLSLAGMYNEQFF. In nucleotides, the CDR3 is TGTGCCAGCAGCTTAAGCCTAGCGGGGATGTACAATGAGCAGTTCTTC.

The rearrangement joins TRBV5-4 to TRBJ2-3; D is unresolved. The CDR3 spans 12 residues. Trimming cost V 2 bases and J 4 bases, with 5 bases left between them. CDR1 and CDR2 (germline): SGHNT, YYREEE (reference sequence). CDR3 loop: CASSLESDTQYF. The CDR3, as DNA: TGTGCCAGCAGCTTAGAGTCAGATACGCAGTATTTT.

This chain uses TRBV30 with TRBJ1-6; no reliable D call. CDR1 and CDR2 from the germline V gene are GTSNPN and SVGIG (reference sequence). V shed 2 bases and J shed 6 bases, with 8 bases lying between them. CDR3 length equals 13 residues. Here the CDR3 reads CAWSMRINSPLHF. The DNA for the CDR3 is TGTGCCTGGAGTATGAGGATTAATTCACCCCTCCACTTT.

J is TRBJ1-4 and V is TRBV11-2, with TRBD1 as a possible D gene (5 bases). Germline V gene sequence: CDR1 SGHAT, CDR2 FQNNGV. This CDR3 is built from 14 residues. The ends were cut back, 3 bases at V and 8 bases at J, with 13 bases in the middle. The CDR3 region has the DNA TGTGCCAGCAGCTTTGGGCAGGGTTGGGAAAAACTGTTTTTT. It yields the protein CASSFGQGWEKLFF.

The chain combines TRBV2 with TRBJ1-2; D may be TRBD1 (5 bases). Deletions cut 8 bases from V and 3 bases from J, with 10 bases between. Germline V gene data show CDR1 as SNHLY and CDR2 as FYNNEI. This CDR3 spans 12 amino acids. CDR3 loop: CASGAEYYGYTF. The CDR3 bases are TGTGCCAGCGGGGCCGAATACTATGGCTACACCTTC.

CDR3 DNA sequence: TGTGCCAGCTCACCAGGCGGAGGCGTAGTCTACGAGCAGTACTTC. It is translated as CASSPGGGVVYEQYF. J is TRBJ2-7 and V is TRBV18, with D maybe TRBD2 (5 bases). CDR1 KGHSH and CDR2 LQKENI come from the germline V gene. Deletions cut 2 bases from V and 3 bases from J, with 14 bases between. The CDR3 is made up of 15 amino acids.

V gene TRBV18 combines with J gene TRBJ2-7; 10 nucleotides align to TRBD2. Per germline, CDR1 KGHSH and CDR2 LQKENI. The V and J ends lost 1 base and 9 bases, in that order; junction bases with no gene match: 15. The CDR3 sequence is 17 residues long. CDR3 in amino acids: CASSPLSLALAGTLQYF. In DNA, the CDR3 is TGTGCCAGCTCACCACTCTCCTTGGCACTAGCGGGGACCTTGCAGTACTTC.

V usage is TRBV7-6 and J usage is TRBJ2-5, with 8 bases identical to TRBD2. From germline, CDR1 is SGHVS and CDR2 FNYEAQ. With 1 base clipped from V and 5 bases from J, the junction kept 9 bases outside the gene matches. This CDR3 is 16 amino acids long. CDR3 in amino acids: CASSLVTGGAGETQYF. The DNA for the CDR3 is TGTGCCAGCAGCTTAGTGACCGGGGGGGCCGGGGAGACCCAGTACTTC.

This clone was seen only once. The gene calls are TRBV29-1 and TRBJ2-3; 9 bases are shared with TRBD2. Unmatched junction bases numbered 5, after V lost 3 bases and J lost 4 bases. The CDR3 sequence is 14 residues long. In germline, CDR1 is SQVTM, CDR2 ANQGSEA. CDR3 sequence: CSVDQASGADTQYF. CDR3 DNA: TGCAGCGTTGATCAGGCTAGCGGGGCAGATACGCAGTATTTT.

The V gene is TRBV18, the J gene TRBJ2-1, with 10 bases fitting TRBD2. The CDR3 length is 16 residues. V lost 1 base and J lost 5; bases outside the gene matches: 5. The V gene's germline CDR1 is KGHSH and CDR2 LQKENI. In nucleotides, the CDR3 is TGTGCCAGCTCACCACAAGCGGGGGGGGGACACAATGAGCAGTTCTTC. It encodes CASSPQAGGGHNEQFF.

This chain connects TRBV7-9 to TRBJ2-2; a weak D match, TRBD1 (6 bases). Trimming took 2 bases from V and 6 from J, leaving 13 bases between them. The length of the CDR3 is 15 residues. Germline values: CDR1 SEHNR, CDR2 FQNEAQ (reference sequence). The CDR3 DNA reads as TGTGCCAGCAGCTTAAGTCAGGGGAGCGCCGGGGAGCTGTTTTTT. It is translated as CASSLSQGSAGELFF.

The chain uses TRBV7-6 and TRBJ1-2; D unclear. This CDR3 has 12 residues. Deletions cut 5 bases from V and 3 bases from J, with 7 bases between. Looked up from germline, CDR1 is SGHVS and CDR2 is FNYEAQ. CDR3 in amino acids: CASSRGDYGYTF. The CDR3, as DNA: TGTGCCAGCAGCAGAGGTGACTATGGCTACACCTTC.

In nucleotides, the CDR3 is TGTGCCAGCAGCCCTTGGACAGGGGTGGACTACACCTTC. It codes for CASSPWTGVDYTF. The V and J genes are TRBV28 and TRBJ1-2; 9 nucleotides align to TRBD1. CDR1 is MDHEN and CDR2 is SYDVKM in the germline V gene. The V and J ends lost 6 bases and 10 bases, in that order; junction bases with no gene match: 9. The CDR3 runs 13 residues.

The chain employs TRBV4-3 and TRBJ2-6, with no clear D. The CDR3 has 14 residues. Trimming left V 0 bases short and J 7 bases short, with 7 bases between. From germline, CDR1 is LGHNA and CDR2 YSLEER. DNA of the CDR3: TGCGCCAGCAGCCAAGATCTGGGCGCCAACGTCCTGACTTTC. It yields the protein CASSQDLGANVLTF.

This chain joins TRBV7-3 and TRBJ2-1; TRBD1 agrees at 9 bases. The CDR3 covers 16 residues. The ends lost 5 bases at V and 3 bases at J; junction bases unmatched: 8. Looked up from germline, CDR1 is SGHTA and CDR2 is FQGTGA. Written as DNA, the CDR3 is TGTGCCAGCAGCCTATTGGGACAGGGAAACTACAATGAGCAGTTCTTC. It encodes CASSLLGQGNYNEQFF.

CDR3 residues: CAWSGRGSGANVLTF. The CDR3 nucleotides read TGTGCCTGGAGTGGCCGAGGCTCTGGGGCCAACGTCCTGACTTTC. This chain joins TRBV30 and TRBJ2-6, with D uncertain. V was cut by 1 base and J by 0 bases, with 7 bases left in between. The CDR3 extends over 15 amino acids. Germline V CDR1 and CDR2: GTSNPN, SVGIG (reference sequence).

The V and J genes are TRBV5-1 and TRBJ2-7; 9 bases map to TRBD1. Germline V gene data show CDR1 as SGHRS and CDR2 as YFSETQ. This CDR3 comprises 14 residues. After removal of 3 bases from V and 3 bases from J, the junction contained 4 bases not matched to a gene. The CDR3 sequence is CASSSRQGVYEQYF. Written as DNA, the CDR3 is TGCGCCAGCAGCTCGAGACAGGGGGTCTACGAGCAGTACTTC.

This clone was seen a single time. The rearrangement joins TRBV2 to TRBJ2-1, with TRBD1 matching over 12 bases. Germline CDR1 SNHLY, CDR2 FYNNEI. The CDR3 has 14 amino acids. V was pared by 6 bases and J by 13 bases, with 10 bases of the junction left unmatched. CDR3 bases: TGTGCCAGCAGGCCGGGACAGGGGGCGCTTCGTCAGTTCTTC. Translated, it gives CASRPGQGALRQFF.

The V gene is TRBV30, the J gene TRBJ2-1; tentatively, D is TRBD2 (6 bases). There are 14 residues in the CDR3. The germline gives CDR1 GTSNPN, CDR2 SVGIG (reference sequence). Deletions cut 4 bases from V and 6 bases from J, with 16 bases between. Written as DNA, the CDR3 is TGTGCCTGGACCCCCGGCGGGGCGGGCAATGAGCAGTTCTTC. This sequence encodes CAWTPGGAGNEQFF.

The rearrangement joins TRBV30 to TRBJ1-5; 7 bases map to TRBD1. Germline CDR1 is GTSNPN and CDR2 is SVGIG (reference sequence). V shed 1 base and J 0 bases; nucleotides not matched to a gene: 0. CDR3 length: 14 residues. The CDR3 coding sequence is TGTGCCTGGAGTGGGACAGGTAGCAATCAGCCCCAGCATTTT. Amino acid sequence: CAWSGTGSNQPQHF.

This chain uses TRBV9 with TRBJ2-1, with 8 bases lining up with TRBD1. V lost 3 bases to trimming and J lost 6 bases; unmatched junction nucleotides: 23. CDR1 is SGDLS and CDR2 is YYNGEE in the germline V gene. The CDR3 contains 20 residues. The DNA of the CDR3 is TGTGCCAGCAGCGCGGGATATGGGGGCAGGGGGCATCGTGAGTCCAATGAGCAGTTCTTC. Protein sequence: CASSAGYGGRGHRESNEQFF. The full variable domain, rest sourced from reference TRBV9 and TRBJ2-1, is DSGVTQTPKHLITATGQRVTLRCSPRSGDLSVYWYQQSLDQGLQFLIQYYNGEERAKGNILERFSAQQFPDLHSELNLSSLELGDSALYFCASSAGYGGRGHRESNEQFFGPGTRLTVL.

The V gene is TRBV30, the J gene TRBJ1-4, with a tentative D call TRBD1 (6 bases). Germline CDR1 reads GTSNPN; CDR2 reads SVGIG (reference sequence). Trimming took off 5 bases at V and 7 bases at J, with 14 bases between the two ends. There are 13 residues in the CDR3. Here the CDR3 DNA reads TGTGCCTGGGACCCGAACAGGGCTGAAAAACTGTTTTTT. Amino acid sequence: CAWDPNRAEKLFF.

J is TRBJ1-2 and V is TRBV7-9; 8 bases agree with TRBD1. Per germline, CDR1 SEHNR and CDR2 FQNEAQ (reference sequence). The CDR3 loop spans 16 amino acids. V lost 2 bases, J lost 7 bases, and 12 bases stayed unmatched. The CDR3 region is CASSLLGTGRASGYTF. CDR3 DNA: TGTGCCAGCAGCTTATTGGGGACAGGTAGAGCCAGTGGCTACACCTTC.

This clone occurred once. This rearrangement joins TRBV10-3 to TRBJ1-1; no reliable D call. Trimming took off 3 bases at V and 3 bases at J, with 11 bases between the two ends. Germline V gene data show CDR1 as ENHRY and CDR2 as SYGVKD. CDR3 size: 14 residues. The CDR3 DNA follows: TGTGCCATCAGTGAACTAGGAACGGACACTGAAGCTTTCTTT. Translating it yields CAISELGTDTEAFF.

This chain joins TRBV9 and TRBJ1-2, with D possibly TRBD1 on 5 matching bases. CDR1 and CDR2 from the germline V gene are SGDLS and YYNGEE. CDR3 length: 16 amino acids. V was pared by 0 bases and J by 2 bases, with 14 bases between. The CDR3 DNA reads as TGTGCCAGCAGCGTAGGAGTTGCCGGGGGAAACTATGGCTACACCTTC. This codes for CASSVGVAGGNYGYTF.